The rows below give T cell receptor beta chains drawn from one sample of a study of spatial heterogeneity in lung cancer. TCRdb processed the 5' RACE reads anew with MiXCR; each CDR3 protein has one entry. The data show some 87,000 distinct CDR3 sequences, approximately 8.2% seen once. Material: PBMCs, obtained at surgery. The receptors stem from a male donor with early-stage non-small cell lung cancer. Each CDR3 is given with its conserved first and last residue. A D gene is named only where the DNA matches it firmly. A row's size may be missing; if present it is once, few, many or a size class.

v_call	clone_size	j_call	d_call	cdr3_aa	cdr3_nt
TRBV7-9	few	TRBJ1-1	-	CASSLMGDGTEAFF	TGTGCCAGCAGCTTAATGGGAGACGGTACTGAAGCTTTCTTT
TRBV3-1	many	TRBJ1-2	-	CASNQGFGYGYTF	TGTGCCAGCAACCAGGGGTTCGGCTATGGCTACACCTTC
TRBV20-1	few	TRBJ2-1	TRBD2	CSATDREGWGNEQFF	TGCAGTGCTACCGATAGGGAGGGATGGGGGAATGAGCAGTTCTTC
TRBV10-3	many	TRBJ2-7	TRBD2	CAISGPGLGGYEQYF	TGTGCCATCAGTGGCCCGGGACTAGGGGGGTACGAGCAGTACTTC
TRBV20-1	many	TRBJ2-5	TRBD2	CSTNRGLGVETQYF	TGCAGTACGAACCGAGGACTAGGGGTGGAGACCCAGTACTTC
TRBV19	-	TRBJ2-7	TRBD1	CASSKGQASPSEQYF	TGTGCCAGTAGCAAGGGACAGGCATCCCCGAGCGAGCAGTACTTC
TRBV4-2	-	TRBJ2-7	-	CASSQGGAPPYEQYF	TGTGCCAGCAGCCAAGGGGGAGCACCCCCATACGAGCAGTACTTC
TRBV7-9	many	TRBJ2-2	-	CASSPRVSANTGELFF	TGTGCCAGCAGCCCCCGGGTTAGCGCGAACACCGGGGAGCTGTTTTTT
TRBV2	-	TRBJ2-2	-	CASSEYRPGELFF	TGTGCCAGCAGTGAATACAGGCCCGGGGAGCTGTTTTTT
TRBV5-1	-	TRBJ2-1	TRBD1	CASSLFPTGGDEQFF	TGCGCCAGCAGCTTGTTCCCTACAGGGGGCGATGAGCAGTTCTTC
TRBV2	many	TRBJ1-5	-	CASSPGDYQPQHF	TGTGCCAGCAGTCCAGGGGACTATCAGCCCCAGCATTTT
TRBV7-9	few	TRBJ2-1	-	CASTSRVGYNEQFF	TGTGCCAGCACCTCCCGGGTGGGGTACAATGAGCAGTTCTTC
TRBV5-1	many	TRBJ2-3	TRBD1	CASSPRSTGGADTQYF	TGCGCCAGCAGCCCACGGTCGACAGGGGGAGCAGATACGCAGTATTTT
TRBV11-2	many	TRBJ1-1	-	CASRLSMNTEAFF	TGTGCCAGCAGGTTATCAATGAACACTGAAGCTTTCTTT
TRBV7-8	-	TRBJ2-7	-	CASSPGPLTYRDEQYF	TGTGCCAGCAGCCCAGGCCCCCTTACTTATCGGGACGAGCAGTACTTC